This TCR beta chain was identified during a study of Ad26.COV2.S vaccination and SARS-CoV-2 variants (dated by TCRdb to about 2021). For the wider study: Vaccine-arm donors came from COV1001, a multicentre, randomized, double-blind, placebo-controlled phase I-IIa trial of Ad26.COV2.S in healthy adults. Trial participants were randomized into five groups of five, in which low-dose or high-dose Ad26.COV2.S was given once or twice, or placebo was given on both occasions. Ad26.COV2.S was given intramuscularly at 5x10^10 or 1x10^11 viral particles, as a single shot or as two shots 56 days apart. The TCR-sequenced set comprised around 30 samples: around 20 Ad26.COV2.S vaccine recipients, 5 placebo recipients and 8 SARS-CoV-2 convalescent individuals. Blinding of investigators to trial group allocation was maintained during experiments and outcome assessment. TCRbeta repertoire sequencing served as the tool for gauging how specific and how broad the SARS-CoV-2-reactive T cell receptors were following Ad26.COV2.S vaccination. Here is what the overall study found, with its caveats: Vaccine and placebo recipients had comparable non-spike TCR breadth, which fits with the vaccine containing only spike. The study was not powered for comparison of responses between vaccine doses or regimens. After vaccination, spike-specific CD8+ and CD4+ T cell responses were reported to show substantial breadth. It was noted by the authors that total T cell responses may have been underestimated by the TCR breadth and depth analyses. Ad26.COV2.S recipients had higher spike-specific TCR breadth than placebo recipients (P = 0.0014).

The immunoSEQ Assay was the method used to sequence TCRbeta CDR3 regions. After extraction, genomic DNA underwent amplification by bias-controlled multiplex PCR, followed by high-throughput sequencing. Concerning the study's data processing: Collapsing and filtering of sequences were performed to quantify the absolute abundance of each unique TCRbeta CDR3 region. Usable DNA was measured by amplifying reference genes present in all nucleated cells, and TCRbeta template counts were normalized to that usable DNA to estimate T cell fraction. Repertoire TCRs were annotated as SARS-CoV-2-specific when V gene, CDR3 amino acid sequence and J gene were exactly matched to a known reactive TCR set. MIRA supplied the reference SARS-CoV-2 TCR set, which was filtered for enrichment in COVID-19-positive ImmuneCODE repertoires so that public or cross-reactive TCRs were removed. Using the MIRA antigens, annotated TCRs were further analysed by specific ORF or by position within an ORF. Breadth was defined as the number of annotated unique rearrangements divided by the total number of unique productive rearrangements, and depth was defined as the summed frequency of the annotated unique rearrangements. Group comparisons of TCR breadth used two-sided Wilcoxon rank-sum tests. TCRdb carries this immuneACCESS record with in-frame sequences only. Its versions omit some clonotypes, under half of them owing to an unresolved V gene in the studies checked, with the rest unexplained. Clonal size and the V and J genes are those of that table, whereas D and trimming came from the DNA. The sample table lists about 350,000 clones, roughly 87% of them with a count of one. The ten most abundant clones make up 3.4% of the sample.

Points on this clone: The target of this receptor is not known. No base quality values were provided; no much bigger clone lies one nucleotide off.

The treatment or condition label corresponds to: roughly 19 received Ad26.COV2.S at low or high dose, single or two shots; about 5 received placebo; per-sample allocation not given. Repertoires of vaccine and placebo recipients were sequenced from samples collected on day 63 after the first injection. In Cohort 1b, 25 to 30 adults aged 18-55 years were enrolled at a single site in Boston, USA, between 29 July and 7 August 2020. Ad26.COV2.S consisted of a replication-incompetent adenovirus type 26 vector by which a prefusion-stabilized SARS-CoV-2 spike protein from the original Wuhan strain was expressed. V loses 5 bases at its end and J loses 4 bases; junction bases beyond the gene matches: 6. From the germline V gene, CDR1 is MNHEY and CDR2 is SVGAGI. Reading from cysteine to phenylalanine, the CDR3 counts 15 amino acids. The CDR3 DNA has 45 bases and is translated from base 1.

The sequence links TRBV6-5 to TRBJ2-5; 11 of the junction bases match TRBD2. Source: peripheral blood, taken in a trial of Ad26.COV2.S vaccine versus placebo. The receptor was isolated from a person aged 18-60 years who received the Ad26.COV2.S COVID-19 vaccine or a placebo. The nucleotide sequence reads TGTGCCAGCAGTACTCATCTAGCGGGGGGAGAGACCCAGTACTTC. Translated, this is CASSTHLAGGETQYF.